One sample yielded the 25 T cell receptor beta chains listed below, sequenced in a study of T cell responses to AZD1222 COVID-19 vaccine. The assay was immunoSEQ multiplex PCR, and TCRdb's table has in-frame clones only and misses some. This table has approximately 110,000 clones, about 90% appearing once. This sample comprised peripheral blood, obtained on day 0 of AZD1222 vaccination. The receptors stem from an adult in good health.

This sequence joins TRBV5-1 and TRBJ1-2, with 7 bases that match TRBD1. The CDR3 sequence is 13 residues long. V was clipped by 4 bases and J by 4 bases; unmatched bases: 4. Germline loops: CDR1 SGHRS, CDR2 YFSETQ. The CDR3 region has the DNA TGCGCCAGCAGCAGAGGACAGGTCTATGGCTACACCTTC. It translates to CASSRGQVYGYTF.

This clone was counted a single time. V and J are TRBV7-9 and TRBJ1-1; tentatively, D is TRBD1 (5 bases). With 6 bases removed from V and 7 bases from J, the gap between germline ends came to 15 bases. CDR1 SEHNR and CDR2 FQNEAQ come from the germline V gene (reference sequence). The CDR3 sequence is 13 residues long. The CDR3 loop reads CASRPPTALEAFF. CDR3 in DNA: TGTGCCAGCAGACCCCCGACAGCGCTTGAAGCTTTCTTT.

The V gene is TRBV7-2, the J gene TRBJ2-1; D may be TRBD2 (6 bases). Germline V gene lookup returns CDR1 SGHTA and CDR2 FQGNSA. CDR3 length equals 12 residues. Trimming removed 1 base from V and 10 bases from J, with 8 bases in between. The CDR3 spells CASSLGRGEQFF. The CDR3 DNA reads TGTGCCAGCAGCTTAGGCCGGGGGGAGCAGTTCTTC.

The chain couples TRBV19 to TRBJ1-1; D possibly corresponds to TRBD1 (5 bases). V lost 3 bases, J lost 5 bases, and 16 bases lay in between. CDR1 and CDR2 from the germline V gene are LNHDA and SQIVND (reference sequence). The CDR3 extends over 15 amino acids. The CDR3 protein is CASSMGSPGGTEAFF. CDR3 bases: TGTGCCAGTAGTATGGGGTCGCCGGGGGGAACTGAAGCTTTCTTT.

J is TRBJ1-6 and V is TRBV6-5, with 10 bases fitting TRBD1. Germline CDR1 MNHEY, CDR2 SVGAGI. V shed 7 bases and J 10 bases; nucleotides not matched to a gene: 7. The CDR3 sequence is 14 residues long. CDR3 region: CASKDRGEISPLHF. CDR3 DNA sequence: TGTGCCAGCAAGGACAGGGGGGAGATCTCACCCCTCCACTTT.

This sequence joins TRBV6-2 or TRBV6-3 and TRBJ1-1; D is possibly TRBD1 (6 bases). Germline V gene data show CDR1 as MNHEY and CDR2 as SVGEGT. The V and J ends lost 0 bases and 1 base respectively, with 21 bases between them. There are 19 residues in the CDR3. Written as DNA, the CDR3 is TGTGCCAGCAGTTACTCGCGATCCGTTGAGGGGGAAACGAACACTGAAGCTTTCTTT. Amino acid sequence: CASSYSRSVEGETNTEAFF.

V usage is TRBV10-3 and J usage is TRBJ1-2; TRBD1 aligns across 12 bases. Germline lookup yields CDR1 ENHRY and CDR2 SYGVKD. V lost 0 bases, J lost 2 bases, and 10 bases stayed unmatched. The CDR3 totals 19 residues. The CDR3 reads CAISESKAGQGALNYGYTF. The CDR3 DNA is TGTGCCATCAGTGAGTCGAAGGCGGGACAGGGGGCGTTGAACTATGGCTACACCTTC.

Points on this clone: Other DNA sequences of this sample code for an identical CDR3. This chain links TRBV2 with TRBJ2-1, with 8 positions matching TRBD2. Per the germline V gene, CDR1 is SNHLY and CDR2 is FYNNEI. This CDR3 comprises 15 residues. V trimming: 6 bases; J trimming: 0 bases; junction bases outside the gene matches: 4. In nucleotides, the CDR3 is TGTGCCAGCAGCGCCGGGACTAGCTCCTACAATGAGCAGTTCTTC. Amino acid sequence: CASSAGTSSYNEQFF.

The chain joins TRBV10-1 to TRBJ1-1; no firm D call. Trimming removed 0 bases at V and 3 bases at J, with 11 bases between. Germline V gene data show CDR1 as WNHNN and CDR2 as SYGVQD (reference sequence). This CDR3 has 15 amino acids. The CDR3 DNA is TGCGCCAGCAGTGAGTCCCAGACTGGGTACACTGAAGCTTTCTTT. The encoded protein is CASSESQTGYTEAFF.

This chain's CDR3 is CSVEKTGRGLNEQYF. The CDR3 nucleotides read TGCAGCGTTGAAAAAACGGGCAGGGGGTTGAACGAGCAGTACTTC. The chain uses TRBV29-1 and TRBJ2-7; 7 bases fit TRBD1. The CDR3 runs to 15 residues. Germline V CDR1 and CDR2: SQVTM, ANQGSEA. V lost 2 bases, J lost 5 bases, and 12 bases stayed unmatched.

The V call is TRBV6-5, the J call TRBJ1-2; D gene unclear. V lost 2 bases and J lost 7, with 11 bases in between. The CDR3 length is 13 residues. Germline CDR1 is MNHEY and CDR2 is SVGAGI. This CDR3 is CASSYRSGSGYTF. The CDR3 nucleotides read TGTGCCAGCAGTTACCGCTCGGGCAGTGGCTACACCTTC.

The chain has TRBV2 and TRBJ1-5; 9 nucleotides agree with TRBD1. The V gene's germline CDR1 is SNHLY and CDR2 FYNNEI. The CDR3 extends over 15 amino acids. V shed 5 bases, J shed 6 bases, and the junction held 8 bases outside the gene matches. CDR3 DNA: TGTGCCAGCAGTCCACAGGGGGCGAAGCTTCAGCCCCAGCATTTT. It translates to CASSPQGAKLQPQHF.

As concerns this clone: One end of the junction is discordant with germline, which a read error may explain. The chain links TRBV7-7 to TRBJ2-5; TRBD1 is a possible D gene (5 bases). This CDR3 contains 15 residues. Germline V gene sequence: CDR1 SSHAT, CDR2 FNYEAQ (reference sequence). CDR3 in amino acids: CASSPTGARGETQYF. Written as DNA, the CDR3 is TGTGCTAGCAGCCCCACCGGCGCTAGGGGAGAGACCCAGTACTTC.

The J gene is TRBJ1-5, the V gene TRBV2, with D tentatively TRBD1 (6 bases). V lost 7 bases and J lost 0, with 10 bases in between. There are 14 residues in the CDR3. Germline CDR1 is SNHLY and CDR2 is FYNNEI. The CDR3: CASTGQISNQPQHF. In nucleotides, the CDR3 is TGTGCCAGCACCGGACAGATTAGCAATCAGCCCCAGCATTTT. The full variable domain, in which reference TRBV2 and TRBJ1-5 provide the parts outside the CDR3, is EPEVTQTPSHQVTQMGQEVILRCVPISNHLYFYWYRQILGQKVEFLVSFYNNEISEKSEIFDDQFSVERPDGSNFTLKIRSTKLEDSAMYFCASTGQISNQPQHFGDGTRLSIL.

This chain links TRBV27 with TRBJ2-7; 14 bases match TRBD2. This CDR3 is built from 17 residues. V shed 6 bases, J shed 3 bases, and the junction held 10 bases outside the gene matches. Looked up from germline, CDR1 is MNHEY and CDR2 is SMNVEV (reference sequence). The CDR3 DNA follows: TGTGCCAGCAGAACCTTGGGACTAGCGGGAGACCTCTACGAGCAGTACTTC. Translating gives CASRTLGLAGDLYEQYF.

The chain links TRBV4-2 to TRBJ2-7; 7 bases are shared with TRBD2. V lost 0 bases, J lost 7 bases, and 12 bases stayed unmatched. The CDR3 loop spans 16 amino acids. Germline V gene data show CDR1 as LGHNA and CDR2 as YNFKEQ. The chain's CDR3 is CASSQEGGTMSREQYF. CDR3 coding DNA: TGTGCCAGCAGCCAAGAGGGGGGGACTATGTCTCGGGAGCAGTACTTC.

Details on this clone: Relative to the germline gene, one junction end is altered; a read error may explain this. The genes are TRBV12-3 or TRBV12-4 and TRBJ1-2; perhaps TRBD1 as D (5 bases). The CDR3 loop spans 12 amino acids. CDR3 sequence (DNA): TGTGCCAGCAGTTTAGGGGCACAGGCAACCAACTTC. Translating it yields CASSLGAQATNF.

The CDR3 DNA reads TGTGCCAGTAGTTTCGGACTAGCGGGAGGTGAGACCCAGTACTTC. Translating gives CASSFGLAGGETQYF. This chain joins TRBV19 and TRBJ2-5; 14 bases are shared with TRBD2. With 5 bases clipped from V and 5 bases from J, the junction kept 4 bases outside the gene matches. The germline V gene has CDR1 LNHDA and CDR2 SQIVND (reference sequence). This CDR3 contains 15 residues.

CDR3 protein: CASSSRADYEQYF. For the CDR3, the DNA is TGTGCCAGCAGCTCCCGGGCCGACTACGAGCAGTACTTC. This rearrangement joins TRBV7-9 to TRBJ2-7; no clear D gene. Germline CDR1 is SEHNR and CDR2 is FQNEAQ (reference sequence). The V and J ends lost 4 bases and 3 bases respectively, with 10 bases between them. This CDR3 comprises 13 residues.

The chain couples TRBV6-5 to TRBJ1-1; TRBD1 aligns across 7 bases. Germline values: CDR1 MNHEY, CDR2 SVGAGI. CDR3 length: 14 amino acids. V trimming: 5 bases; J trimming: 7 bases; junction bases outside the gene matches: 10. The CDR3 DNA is TGTGCCAGCAGTCGGGACAGCGGTTACGGTGAAGCTTTCTTT. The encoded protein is CASSRDSGYGEAFF.

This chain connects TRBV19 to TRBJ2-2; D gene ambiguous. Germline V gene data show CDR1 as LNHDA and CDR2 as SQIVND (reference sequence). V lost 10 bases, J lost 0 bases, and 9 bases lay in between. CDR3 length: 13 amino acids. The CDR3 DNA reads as TGTGCCACCCGTAGATCGAACACCGGGGAGCTGTTTTTT. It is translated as CATRRSNTGELFF.

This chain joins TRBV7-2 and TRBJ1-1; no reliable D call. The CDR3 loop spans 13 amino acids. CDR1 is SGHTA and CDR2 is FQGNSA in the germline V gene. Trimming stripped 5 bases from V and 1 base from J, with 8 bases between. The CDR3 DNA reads TGTGCCAGCAGCACACACCAGAACACTGAAGCTTTCTTT. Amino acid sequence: CASSTHQNTEAFF.

CDR3 nucleotides: TGTGCCACCAGCAGACGATATTCAGGCAGCGGCGGAGCTAACTATGGCTACACCTTC. This gives the protein CATSRRYSGSGGANYGYTF. The V call is TRBV15, the J call TRBJ1-2; D unclear. CDR1 is LNHNV, CDR2 YYDKDF, per germline (reference sequence). The CDR3 totals 19 residues. Trimming pared 2 bases from V and 0 bases from J, leaving 22 bases between.

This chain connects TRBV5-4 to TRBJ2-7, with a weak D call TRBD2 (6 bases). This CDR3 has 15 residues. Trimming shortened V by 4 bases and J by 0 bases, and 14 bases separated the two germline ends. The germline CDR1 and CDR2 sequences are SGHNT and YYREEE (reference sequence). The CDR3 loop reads CASSRGTVTSYEQYF. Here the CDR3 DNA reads TGTGCCAGCAGCCGGGGGACCGTCACCTCCTACGAGCAGTACTTC. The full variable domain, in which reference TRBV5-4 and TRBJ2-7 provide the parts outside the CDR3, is ETGVTQSPTHLIKTRGQQVTLRCSSQSGHNTVSWYQQALGQGPQFIFQYYREEENGRGNFPPRFSGLQFPNYSSELNVNALELDDSALYLCASSRGTVTSYEQYFGPGTRLTVT.

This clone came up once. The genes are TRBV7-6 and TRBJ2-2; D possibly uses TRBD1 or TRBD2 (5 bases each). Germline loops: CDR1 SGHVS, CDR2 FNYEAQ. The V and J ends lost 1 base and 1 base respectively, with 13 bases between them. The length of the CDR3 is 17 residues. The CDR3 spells CASSLVGTGGNTGELFF. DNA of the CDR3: TGTGCCAGCAGCTTAGTCGGTACAGGAGGGAACACCGGGGAGCTGTTTTTT.